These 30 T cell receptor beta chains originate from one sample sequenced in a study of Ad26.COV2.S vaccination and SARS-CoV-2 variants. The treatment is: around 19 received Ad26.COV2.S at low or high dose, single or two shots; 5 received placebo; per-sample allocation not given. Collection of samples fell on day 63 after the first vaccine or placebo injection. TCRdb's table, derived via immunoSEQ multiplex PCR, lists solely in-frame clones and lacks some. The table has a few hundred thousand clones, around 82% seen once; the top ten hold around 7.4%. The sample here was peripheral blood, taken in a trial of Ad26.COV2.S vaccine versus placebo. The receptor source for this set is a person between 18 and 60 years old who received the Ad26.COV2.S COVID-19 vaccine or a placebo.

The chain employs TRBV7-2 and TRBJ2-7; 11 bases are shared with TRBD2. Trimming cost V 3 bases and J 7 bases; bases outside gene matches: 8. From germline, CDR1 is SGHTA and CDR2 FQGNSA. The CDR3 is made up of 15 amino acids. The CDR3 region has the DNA TGTGCCAGCAGCTTTTCTAGCGGGGGGTCGTCTGAGCAGTACTTC. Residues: CASSFSSGGSSEQYF.

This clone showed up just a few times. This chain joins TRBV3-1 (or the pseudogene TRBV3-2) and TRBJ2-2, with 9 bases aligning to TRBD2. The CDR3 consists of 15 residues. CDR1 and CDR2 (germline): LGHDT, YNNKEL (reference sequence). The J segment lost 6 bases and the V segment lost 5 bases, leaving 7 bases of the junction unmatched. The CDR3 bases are TGTGCCAGCAGCTTTCGACTAGCGGTGGCCGGGGAGCTGTTTTTT. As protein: CASSFRLAVAGELFF.

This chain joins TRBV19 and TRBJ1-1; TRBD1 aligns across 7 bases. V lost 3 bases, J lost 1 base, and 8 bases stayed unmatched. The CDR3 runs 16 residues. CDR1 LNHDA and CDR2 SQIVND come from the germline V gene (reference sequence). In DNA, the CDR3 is TGTGCCAGTAGTATCCCCAAGGACAGGCCGAACACTGAAGCTTTCTTT. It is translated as CASSIPKDRPNTEAFF. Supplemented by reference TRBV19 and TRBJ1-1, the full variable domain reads DGGITQSPKYLFRKEGQNVTLSCEQNLNHDAMYWYRQDPGQGLRLIYYSQIVNDFQKGDIAEGYSVSREKKESFPLTVTSAQKNPTAFYLCASSIPKDRPNTEAFFGQGTRLTVV.

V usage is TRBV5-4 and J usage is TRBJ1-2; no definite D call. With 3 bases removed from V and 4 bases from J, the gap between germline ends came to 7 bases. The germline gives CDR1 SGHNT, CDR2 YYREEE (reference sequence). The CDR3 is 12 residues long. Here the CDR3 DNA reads TGTGCCAGCAGCTCACCGACCTATGGCTACACCTTC. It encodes CASSSPTYGYTF.

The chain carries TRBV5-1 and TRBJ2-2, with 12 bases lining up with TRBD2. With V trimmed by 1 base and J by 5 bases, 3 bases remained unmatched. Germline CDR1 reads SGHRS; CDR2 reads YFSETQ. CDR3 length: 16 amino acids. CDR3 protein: CASSLPSGRVTGELFF. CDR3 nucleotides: TGCGCCAGCAGCTTGCCTAGCGGGAGGGTGACCGGGGAGCTGTTTTTT.

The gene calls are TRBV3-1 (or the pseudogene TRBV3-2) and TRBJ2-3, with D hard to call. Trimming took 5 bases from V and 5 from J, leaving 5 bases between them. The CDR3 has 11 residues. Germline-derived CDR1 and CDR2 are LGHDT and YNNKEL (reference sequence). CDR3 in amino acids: CASSWGDTQYF. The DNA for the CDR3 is TGTGCCAGCAGCTGGGGAGATACGCAGTATTTT.

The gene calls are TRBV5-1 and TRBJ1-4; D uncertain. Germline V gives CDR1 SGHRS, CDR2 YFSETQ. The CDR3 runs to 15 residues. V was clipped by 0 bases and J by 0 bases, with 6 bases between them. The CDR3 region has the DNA TGCGCCAGCAGCTTGGGAGTTACAACTAATGAAAAACTGTTTTTT. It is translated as CASSLGVTTNEKLFF. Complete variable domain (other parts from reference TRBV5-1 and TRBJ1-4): KAGVTQTPRYLIKTRGQQVTLSCSPISGHRSVSWYQQTPGQGLQFLFEYFSETQRNKGNFPGRFSGRQFSNSRSEMNVSTLELGDSALYLCASSLGVTTNEKLFFGSGTQLSVL.

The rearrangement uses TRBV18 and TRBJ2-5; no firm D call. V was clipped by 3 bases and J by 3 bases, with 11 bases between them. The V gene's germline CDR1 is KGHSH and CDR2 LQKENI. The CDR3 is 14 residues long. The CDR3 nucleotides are TGTGCCAGCTCACCCTGGGGTGCCAAAGAGACCCAGTACTTC. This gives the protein CASSPWGAKETQYF.

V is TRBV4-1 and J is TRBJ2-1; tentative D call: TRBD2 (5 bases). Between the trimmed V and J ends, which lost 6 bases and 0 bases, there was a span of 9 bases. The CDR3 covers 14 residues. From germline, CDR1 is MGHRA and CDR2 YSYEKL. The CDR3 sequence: CASSPTSSYNEQFF. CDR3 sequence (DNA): TGCGCCAGCAGTCCTACTAGCTCCTACAATGAGCAGTTCTTC.

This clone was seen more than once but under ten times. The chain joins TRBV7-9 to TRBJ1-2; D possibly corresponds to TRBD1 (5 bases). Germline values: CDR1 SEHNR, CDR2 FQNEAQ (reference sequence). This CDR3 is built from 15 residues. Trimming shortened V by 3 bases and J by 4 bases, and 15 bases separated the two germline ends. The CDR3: CASSLGDGVPYGYTF. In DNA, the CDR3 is TGTGCCAGCAGCTTGGGGGACGGAGTTCCCTATGGCTACACCTTC.

CDR3 residues: CASGSLSGGNNYGYTF. CDR3 in DNA: TGTGCCAGCGGTTCCTTGTCCGGGGGGAATAACTATGGCTACACCTTC. The chain is built from TRBV6-5 and TRBJ1-2; maybe TRBD1 (5 bases). V lost 8 bases and J lost 1, with 20 bases in between. Germline V gene sequence: CDR1 MNHEY, CDR2 SVGAGI. The CDR3 is made up of 16 amino acids.

CDR3 DNA: TGTGCCTGGAACTCTAGAAGGACAGGGGGCCAGACCGGGGAGCTGTTTTTT. This translates into CAWNSRRTGGQTGELFF. The chain joins TRBV30 to TRBJ2-2, with TRBD1 matching over 11 bases. V shed 4 bases, J shed 5 bases, and the junction held 12 bases outside the gene matches. The V gene's germline CDR1 is GTSNPN and CDR2 SVGIG (reference sequence). CDR3 length: 17 residues.

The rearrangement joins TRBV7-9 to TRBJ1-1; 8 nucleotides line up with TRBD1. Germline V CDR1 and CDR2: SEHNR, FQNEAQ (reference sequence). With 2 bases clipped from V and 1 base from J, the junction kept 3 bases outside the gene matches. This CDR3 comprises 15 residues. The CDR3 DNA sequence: TGTGCCAGCAGCTTACCGGGACAGGAGAACACTGAAGCTTTCTTT. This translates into CASSLPGQENTEAFF.

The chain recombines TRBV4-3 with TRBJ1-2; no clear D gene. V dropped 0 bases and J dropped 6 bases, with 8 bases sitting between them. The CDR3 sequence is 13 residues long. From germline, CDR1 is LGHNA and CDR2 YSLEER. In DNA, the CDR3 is TGCGCCAGCAGCCAAGATCTCGGGCATGGCTACACCTTC. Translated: CASSQDLGHGYTF.

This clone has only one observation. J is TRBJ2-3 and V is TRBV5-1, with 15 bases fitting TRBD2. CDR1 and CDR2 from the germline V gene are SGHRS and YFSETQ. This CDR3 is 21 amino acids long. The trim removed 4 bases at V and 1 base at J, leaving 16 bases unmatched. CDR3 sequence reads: CASSLGHRGLAGGPGTDTQYF. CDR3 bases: TGCGCCAGCAGCCTGGGACATAGAGGACTAGCGGGGGGGCCTGGCACAGATACGCAGTATTTT.

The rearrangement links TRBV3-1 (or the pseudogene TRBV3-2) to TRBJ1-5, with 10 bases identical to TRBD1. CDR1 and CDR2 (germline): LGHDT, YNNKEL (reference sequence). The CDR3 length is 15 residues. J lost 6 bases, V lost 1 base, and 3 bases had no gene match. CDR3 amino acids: CASSQGGQGIQPQHF. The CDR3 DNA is TGTGCCAGCAGCCAAGGGGGACAGGGGATTCAGCCCCAGCATTTT.

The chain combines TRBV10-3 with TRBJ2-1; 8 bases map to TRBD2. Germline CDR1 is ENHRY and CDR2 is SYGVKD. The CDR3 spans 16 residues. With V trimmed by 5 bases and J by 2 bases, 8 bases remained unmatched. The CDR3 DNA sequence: TGTGCCATCAGTCTCTTCGTGGGACTAGCCTACAATGAGCAGTTCTTC. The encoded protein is CAISLFVGLAYNEQFF.

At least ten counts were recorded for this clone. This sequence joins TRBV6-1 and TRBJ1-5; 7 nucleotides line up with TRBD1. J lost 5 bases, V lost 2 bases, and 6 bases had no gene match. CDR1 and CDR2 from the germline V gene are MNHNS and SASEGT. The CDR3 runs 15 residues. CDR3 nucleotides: TGTGCCAGCAGTGAATCCCGACAGGGTGATCAGCCCCAGCATTTT. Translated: CASSESRQGDQPQHF.

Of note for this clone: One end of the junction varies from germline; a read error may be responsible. CDR3 DNA: TGTGCCAGCAGCTTAGCGGGCCCGGGGTGGAAGGAAGACTTC. It is translated as CASSLAGPGWKEDF. The chain is built from TRBV7-2 and TRBJ2-7; possibly TRBD2 for D (5 bases). Germline V gene sequence: CDR1 SGHTA, CDR2 FQGNSA. The CDR3 has 14 residues.

The CDR3 region has the DNA TGTGCCAGCAGCCTAAGGTGGGGGGCCCTCCCGGATACGCAGTATTTT. This encodes CASSLRWGALPDTQYF. The chain combines TRBV14 with TRBJ2-3; D may be TRBD1 or TRBD2 (6 bases each). Trimming took off 4 bases at V and 6 bases at J, with 20 bases between the two ends. Germline V gives CDR1 SGHDN, CDR2 FVKESK. This CDR3 region has 16 residues.

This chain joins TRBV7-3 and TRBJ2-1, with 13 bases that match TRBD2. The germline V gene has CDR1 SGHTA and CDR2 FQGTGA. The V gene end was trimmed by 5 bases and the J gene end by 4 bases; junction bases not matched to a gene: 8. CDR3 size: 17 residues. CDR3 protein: CASSPTGLAGAYNEQFF. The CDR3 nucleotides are TGTGCCAGCAGCCCTACTGGACTAGCGGGGGCGTACAATGAGCAGTTCTTC.

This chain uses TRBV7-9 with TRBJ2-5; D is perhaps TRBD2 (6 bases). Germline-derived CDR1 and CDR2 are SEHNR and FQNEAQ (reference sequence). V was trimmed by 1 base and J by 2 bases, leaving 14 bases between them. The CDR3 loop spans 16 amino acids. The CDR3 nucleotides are TGTGCCAGCAGCTTAGGGGCAGGAGGGAGTCAAGAGACCCAGTACTTC. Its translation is CASSLGAGGSQETQYF.

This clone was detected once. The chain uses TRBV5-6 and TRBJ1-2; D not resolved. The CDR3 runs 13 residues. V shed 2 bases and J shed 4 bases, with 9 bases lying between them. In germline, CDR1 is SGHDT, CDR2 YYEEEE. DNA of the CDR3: TGTGCCAGCAGCTTAGTGGAGGGCTATGGCTACACCTTC. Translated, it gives CASSLVEGYGYTF.

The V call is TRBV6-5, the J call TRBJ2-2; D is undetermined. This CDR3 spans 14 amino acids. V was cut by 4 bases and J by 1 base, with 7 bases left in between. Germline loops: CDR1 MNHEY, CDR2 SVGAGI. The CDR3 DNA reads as TGTGCCAGCAGTTTCGACTGGAACACCGGGGAGCTGTTTTTT. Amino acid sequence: CASSFDWNTGELFF.

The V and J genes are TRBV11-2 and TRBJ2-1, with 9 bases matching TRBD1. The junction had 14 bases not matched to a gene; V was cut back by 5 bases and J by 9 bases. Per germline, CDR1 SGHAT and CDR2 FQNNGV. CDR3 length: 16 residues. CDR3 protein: CASSQNPGTGLGEQFF. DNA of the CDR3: TGTGCCAGCAGCCAGAACCCGGGGACAGGGCTGGGTGAGCAGTTCTTC.

This CDR3 is CASSLGDINEQFF. CDR3 coding DNA: TGCGCCAGCAGCTTGGGGGACATCAATGAGCAGTTCTTC. The rearrangement joins TRBV5-1 to TRBJ2-1; possible D gene TRBD1, 6 bases. V lost 0 bases to trimming and J lost 6 bases, with 7 bases between them. The CDR3 loop spans 13 amino acids. Germline CDR1 is SGHRS and CDR2 is YFSETQ.

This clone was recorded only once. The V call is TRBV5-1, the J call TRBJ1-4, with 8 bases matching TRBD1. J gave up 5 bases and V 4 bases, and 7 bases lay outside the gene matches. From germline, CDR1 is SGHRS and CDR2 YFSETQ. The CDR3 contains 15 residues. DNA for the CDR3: TGCGCCAGCAGCCGATTTACAGGGGGGAATGAAAAACTGTTTTTT. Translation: CASSRFTGGNEKLFF.

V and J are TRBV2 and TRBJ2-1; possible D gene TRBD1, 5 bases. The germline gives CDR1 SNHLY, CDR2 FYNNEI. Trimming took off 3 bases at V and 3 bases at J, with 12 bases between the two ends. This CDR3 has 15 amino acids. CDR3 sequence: CASSDAGLSYNEQFF. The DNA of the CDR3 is TGTGCCAGCAGTGATGCAGGGCTTAGCTACAATGAGCAGTTCTTC.

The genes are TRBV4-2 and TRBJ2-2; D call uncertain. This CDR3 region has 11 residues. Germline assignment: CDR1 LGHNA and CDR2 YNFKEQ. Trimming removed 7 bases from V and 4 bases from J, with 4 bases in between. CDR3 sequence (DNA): TGTGCCAGCAAGGGCACCGGGGAGCTGTTTTTT. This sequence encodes CASKGTGELFF.

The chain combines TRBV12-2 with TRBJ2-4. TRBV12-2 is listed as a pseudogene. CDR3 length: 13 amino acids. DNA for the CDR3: TGTGCAAGTCGCCTGGAATGTGGGGACATTCAGTACTTC. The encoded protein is CASRLECGDIQYF.